This TCR beta chain was sequenced for a study of vaccination and CD4 T cells after COVID-19 (dated by TCRdb to between 2021 and 2024). Study-wide context: Every convalescent patient had a positive nasal swab PCR test for SARS-CoV-2, with mild disease in 9 or 10 patients and severe disease in one. Six males and four females were included in the convalescent cohort, with two Hispanic individuals, seven Caucasians, two Asians and one multiracial person represented. Participants received two doses of either the Pfizer-BioNTech BNT162b2 vaccine (n=8) or the Moderna mRNA-1273 vaccine (n=2). Post-COVID blood samples from convalescent patients were collected a median of roughly 100 days after diagnosis, with a range of roughly 30 to 161 days. The time from the second vaccine dose to post-vaccine blood sampling had a median of roughly 70 days and ranged from about 14 to 250 days. The cultures were stimulated with overlapping spike peptide pools from SARS-CoV-2 and from the common cold coronaviruses HCoV-NL63, HCoV-OC43 and HCoV-229E. Control cultures used a CEFX viral epitope pool as positive control, an HIV-1 Nef peptide pool as negative control, or no peptide. The spike-specific CD4+ TCR repertoire was compared before and after mRNA vaccination in about nine COVID-19 convalescent patients and a few infection-naive healthy vaccine recipients. Results the study describes overall, beyond this receptor: In convalescent patients, nearly all vaccine-specific clones (304 of 307) were found to be mono-reactive for SARS-CoV-2 spike rather than cross-reactive with common cold coronaviruses. In convalescent patients, a median roughly 86% of post-vaccine SARS-CoV-2-reactive clones were detected only after vaccination, suggesting vaccine-specific priming. The median count of SARS-CoV-2-reactive clonotypes went up from under 25 after infection to 35 to 40 after vaccination, although the change was not significant. Relatively few convalescent patients were included in the study, and early timepoints after natural infection were not analyzed.

The library was produced with PCR. At the Johns Hopkins FTIC core, DNA from the cultured CD4+ T cells underwent TCR sequencing with the Oncomine TCR Beta short-read assay. The QIAamp micro DNA kit was used to extract genomic DNA from the cultured CD4+ T cells. Oncomine TCR Beta libraries made from cultured CD4+ T cells were pooled using unique dual indexes and sequenced on an Illumina iSeq 100. As for the authors' bioinformatics: Non-productive sequences were filtered out, and CDR3s that did not start with C, did not end with F or W, or were shorter than 7 amino acids were discarded. Antigen-specific clonotypes were identified using the MANAFEST web application through comparison of peptide-stimulated wells with reference and other culture wells. An FDR below 0.05, an odds ratio above 5, and a productive frequency above 0.1% in at least two of three replicate wells were required for clones to be considered positive. Clonotypes that were significantly expanded in both SARS-CoV-2 spike wells and at least one common cold coronavirus spike condition were defined as cross-reactive. Levenshtein distances (stringdist) and unrooted phylogenetic trees (ape) in R version 3.6.1 were used to assess CDR3 homology. Clones were called with MiXCR by TCRdb after fastp trimmed the public reads at Q25, and only in-frame beta chains were retained. CDR3 protein duplicates are merged, each entry listing the most common genes and DNA. These V and J calls originate from TCRdb's pipeline instead of the authors' own analysis. The sample records roughly 1,800 distinct CDR3 sequences, around 70% of which are singletons. Clones ranked in the top ten supply approximately 90% of the sample.

What the treatment or condition label conveys for this sample: approximately 10-day PBMC culture with coronavirus spike peptide pools or control peptides (ViraFEST assay). The ViraFEST assay was used in the study, in which antigen-specific T cells were expanded with peptide pools and expanded clonotypes were subsequently identified by TCR sequencing. The convalescent patients' positive SARS-CoV-2 PCR tests fell between March and December 2020, which was before the Alpha, Beta and Delta variants emerged in the United States. Each well held approximately 2 million PBMCs cultured in IMDM containing approximately 5% human AB serum and around 10 IU/ml IL-2, with around 9.2 ug/ml peptide pools added. Half of the culture medium was replaced with fresh IL-2-containing medium on days 3 and 7. After nine to eleven days of culture, CD4+ T cells were isolated by negative selection with the EasySep CD4+ T cell isolation kit. PBMCs were separated from whole blood using Ficoll-Paque Plus gradient centrifugation and then either used fresh or cryopreserved at -140C. Each culture condition was generally run in triplicate wells.

On this clonotype: This clone's antigen is unknown. No per-base quality is available; no much larger clone lies one base away.

V and J are trimmed by 3 bases and 6 bases, and the gene matches miss 11 bases of the junction. The germline V gene yields SGHTA for CDR1 and FQGNSA for CDR2. The CDR3 numbers 16 residues from cysteine through phenylalanine. The read is trimmed to its CDR3 DNA, 48 bases read in frame from base 1. This sequence uses TRBV7-2 and TRBJ2-3; TRBD2 aligns with 8 central bases. This clonotype was sampled from a human donor who had recovered from COVID-19. Sample: CD4+ T cells from blood, cultured in vitro, taken after SARS-CoV-2 vaccination. The DNA sequence reads TGTGCCAGCAGCTTCTTACCGGGGGGGACTGCTGATACGCAGTATTTT. Its protein is CASSFLPGGTADTQYF.